This T cell receptor (beta chain) originates from a study of shared clonotypes between healthy human individuals. Some clones are missing from TCRdb's copy, which holds only in-frame ones; the method was immunoSEQ multiplex PCR. The sample includes 2,500,000 or so clones, less than 95% of them seen just once. CDR1 and CDR2 from the germline V gene are MGHDK and SYGVNS. The CDR3 consists of 15 residues. V lost 5 bases and J lost 3; bases outside the gene matches: 6. The sequence came from a man younger than 30 in good health. Some clones in this sample may be carry-over from other donors' samples. The rearrangement uses TRBV25-1 and TRBJ1-1; 10 bases line up with TRBD1. Material: naive CD4+ T cells from PBMCs. Subset indicated: CD45RA+ positively selected. The CDR3 bases are TGTGCCAGCAGTCACGCGGGGACAGGGGACACTGAAGCTTTCTTT. Residues: CASSHAGTGDTEAFF.